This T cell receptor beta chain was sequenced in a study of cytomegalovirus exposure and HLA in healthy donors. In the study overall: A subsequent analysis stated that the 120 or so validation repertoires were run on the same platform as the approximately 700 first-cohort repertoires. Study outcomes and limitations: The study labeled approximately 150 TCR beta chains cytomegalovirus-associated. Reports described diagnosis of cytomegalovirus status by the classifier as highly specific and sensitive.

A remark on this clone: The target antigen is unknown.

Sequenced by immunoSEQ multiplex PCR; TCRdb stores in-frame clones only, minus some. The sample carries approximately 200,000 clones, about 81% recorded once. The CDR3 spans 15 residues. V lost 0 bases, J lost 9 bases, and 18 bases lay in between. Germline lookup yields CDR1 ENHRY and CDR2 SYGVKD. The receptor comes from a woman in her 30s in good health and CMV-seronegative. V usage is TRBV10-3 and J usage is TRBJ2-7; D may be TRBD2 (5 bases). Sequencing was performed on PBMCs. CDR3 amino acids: CAISESGGPAVMQYF. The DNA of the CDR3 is TGTGCCATCAGTGAGTCGGGCGGGCCTGCAGTTATGCAGTACTTC.